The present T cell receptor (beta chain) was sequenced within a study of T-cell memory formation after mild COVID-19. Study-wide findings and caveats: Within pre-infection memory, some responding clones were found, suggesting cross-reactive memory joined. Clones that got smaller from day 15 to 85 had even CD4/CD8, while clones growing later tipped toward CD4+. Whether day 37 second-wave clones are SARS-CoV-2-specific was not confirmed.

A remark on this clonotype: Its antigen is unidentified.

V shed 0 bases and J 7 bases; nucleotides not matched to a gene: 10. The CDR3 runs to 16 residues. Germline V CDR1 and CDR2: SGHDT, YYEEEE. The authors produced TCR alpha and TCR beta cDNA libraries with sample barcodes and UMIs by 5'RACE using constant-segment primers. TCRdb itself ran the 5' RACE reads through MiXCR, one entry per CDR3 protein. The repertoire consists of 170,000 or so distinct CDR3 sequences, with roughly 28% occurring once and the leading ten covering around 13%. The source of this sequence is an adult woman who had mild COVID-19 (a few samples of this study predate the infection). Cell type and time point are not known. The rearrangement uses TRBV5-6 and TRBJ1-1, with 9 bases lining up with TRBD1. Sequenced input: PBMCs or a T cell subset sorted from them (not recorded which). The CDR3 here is CASSLGRQGDLFEAFF. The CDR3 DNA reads TGTGCCAGCAGCTTGGGTCGACAGGGGGATCTCTTTGAAGCTTTCTTT.